The 27 T cell receptor beta chains given below trace back to one sample, sequenced in a study of OX40 agonist ivuxolimab in advanced cancers. The assay was immunoSEQ multiplex PCR, and TCRdb's table has in-frame clones only and misses some. The table has tens of thousands of clones, about nine tenths seen once. Material: CD4+ or CD8+ T cells sorted from blood, obtained in a trial of the OX40 agonist ivuxolimab. Receptors originate from an adult with an advanced solid tumor such as melanoma, head and neck, liver or kidney cancer.

The chain links TRBV5-4 to TRBJ1-1; D remains ambiguous. V was cut by 0 bases and J by 5 bases, with 8 bases left in between. This CDR3 contains 13 residues. CDR1 is SGHNT and CDR2 is YYREEE in the germline V gene (reference sequence). The DNA for the CDR3 is TGTGCCAGCAGCTTGGGCCGGCAAACTGAAGCTTTCTTT. Translating gives CASSLGRQTEAFF.

The chain carries TRBV7-3 and TRBJ1-2; 11 bases align to TRBD1. The germline V gene has CDR1 SGHTA and CDR2 FQGTGA. The CDR3 contains 15 residues. V gave up 5 bases and J gave up 6 bases; unmatched junction bases: 8. CDR3 sequence reads: CASSQGTGGGNGYTF. The CDR3, as DNA: TGTGCCAGCAGCCAAGGGACAGGGGGAGGGAATGGCTACACCTTC.

The V call is TRBV6-6, the J call TRBJ2-5; TRBD1 matches at 7 bases. J lost 5 bases, V lost 6 bases, and 12 bases had no gene match. Germline V gene lookup returns CDR1 MNHNY and CDR2 SVGAGI (reference sequence). The CDR3 covers 15 residues. This chain's CDR3 is CASSVPRDSWETQYF. DNA for the CDR3: TGTGCCAGCAGCGTACCCCGGGACAGTTGGGAGACCCAGTACTTC.

The chain joins TRBV9 to TRBJ2-6; 7 positions match TRBD1. Per the germline V gene, CDR1 is SGDLS and CDR2 is YYNGEE. Trimming removed 3 bases from V and 0 bases from J; junction bases left unmatched: 6. CDR3 size: 17 residues. CDR3: CASSAWDSNSGANVLTF. The CDR3 DNA reads as TGTGCCAGCAGCGCCTGGGACAGCAACTCTGGGGCCAACGTCCTGACTTTC. Full variable domain (remainder filled in from reference TRBV9 and TRBJ2-6): DSGVTQTPKHLITATGQRVTLRCSPRSGDLSVYWYQQSLDQGLQFLIQYYNGEERAKGNILERFSAQQFPDLHSELNLSSLELGDSALYFCASSAWDSNSGANVLTFGAGSRLTVL.

The V and J genes are TRBV20-1 and TRBJ2-7; D not resolved. V dropped 4 bases and J dropped 6 bases, with 10 bases sitting between them. Germline V gene data show CDR1 as DFQATT and CDR2 as SNEGSKA (reference sequence). The CDR3 covers 11 residues. Written as DNA, the CDR3 is TGCAGTGCTAACCATCCAACCGAGCAGTACTTC. The encoded protein is CSANHPTEQYF.

The J gene is TRBJ1-5, the V gene TRBV25-1; 7 nucleotides agree with TRBD1. Germline CDR1 reads MGHDK; CDR2 reads SYGVNS. The CDR3 extends over 16 amino acids. V gave up 0 bases and J gave up 2 bases; unmatched junction bases: 4. The CDR3 here is CASSEYGGGGNQPQHF. The CDR3 nucleotides read TGTGCCAGCAGTGAATATGGAGGGGGCGGCAATCAGCCCCAGCATTTT.

The V gene is TRBV10-2, the J gene TRBJ2-3, with a tentative D call TRBD2 (5 bases). This CDR3 region has 15 residues. The germline gives CDR1 WSHSY, CDR2 SAAADI. Trimming took 2 bases from V and 4 from J, leaving 13 bases between them. The CDR3 DNA follows: TGCGCCAGCAGTGAGCGGGGAGTGAGTGCAGATACGCAGTATTTT. Translating gives CASSERGVSADTQYF.

J is TRBJ1-5 and V is TRBV30; tentatively, D is TRBD1 (5 bases). This CDR3 has 14 residues. Trimming took 1 base from V and 6 from J, leaving 13 bases between them. In germline, CDR1 is GTSNPN, CDR2 SVGIG (reference sequence). The CDR3 loop reads CAWSGLNQGQPQHF. CDR3 DNA sequence: TGTGCCTGGAGTGGACTAAACCAGGGTCAGCCCCAGCATTTT. The full variable domain, rest sourced from reference TRBV30 and TRBJ1-5, is SQTIHQWPATLVQPVGSPLSLECTVEGTSNPNLYWYRQAAGRGLQLLFYSVGIGQISSEVPQNLSASRPQDRQFILSSKKLLLSDSGFYLCAWSGLNQGQPQHFGDGTRLSIL.

J is TRBJ1-1 and V is TRBV29-1; D ambiguous. The length of the CDR3 is 10 residues. Germline loops: CDR1 SQVTM, CDR2 ANQGSEA. The V and J ends lost 7 bases and 11 bases respectively, with 14 bases between them. CDR3 in amino acids: CSAYWRAAFF. The DNA for the CDR3 is TGCAGCGCGTACTGGAGAGCGGCTTTCTTT.

This clone has just a few counts. The J gene is TRBJ1-5, the V gene TRBV2, with TRBD1 matching over 9 bases. The CDR3 extends over 14 amino acids. Germline CDR1 is SNHLY and CDR2 is FYNNEI. With 5 bases clipped from V and 7 bases from J, the junction kept 6 bases outside the gene matches. The CDR3: CASSTTGGDQPQHF. CDR3 in DNA: TGTGCCAGCAGTACGACAGGGGGGGACCAGCCCCAGCATTTT.

The chain is built from TRBV7-6 and TRBJ2-2; TRBD2 aligns across 12 bases. Germline values: CDR1 SGHVS, CDR2 FNYEAQ. The trim removed 11 bases at V and 4 bases at J, leaving 8 bases unmatched. This CDR3 is built from 15 residues. CDR3 sequence reads: CAGSPSGRGTGELFF. In DNA form, the CDR3 reads TGTGCCGGGTCGCCTAGCGGGAGGGGCACCGGGGAGCTGTTTTTT. Full variable domain (remainder filled in from reference TRBV7-6 and TRBJ2-2): GAGVSQSPRYKVTKRGQDVALRCDPISGHVSLYWYRQALGQGPEFLTYFNYEAQQDKSGLPNDRFSAERPEGSISTLTIQRTEQRDSAMYRCAGSPSGRGTGELFFGEGSRLTVL.

The chain uses TRBV19 and TRBJ2-7; 11 bases are shared with TRBD2. V lost 10 bases, J lost 7 bases, and 12 bases stayed unmatched. Germline CDR1 and CDR2: LNHDA and SQIVND (reference sequence). CDR3 size: 14 residues. Here the CDR3 DNA reads TGTGCCACCCGACCCCTAGCGGGAGGTGGGGAGCAGTACTTC. Encoded protein: CATRPLAGGGEQYF.

This clone has a single count. The genes are TRBV14 and TRBJ2-7; D unclear. The CDR3 totals 14 residues. CDR1 is SGHDN and CDR2 is FVKESK in the germline V gene. Trimming took off 0 bases at V and 2 bases at J, with 8 bases between the two ends. The CDR3 protein is CASSQDRIAYEQYF. As DNA, the CDR3 is TGTGCCAGCAGCCAAGATAGGATAGCCTACGAGCAGTACTTC.

This chain uses TRBV9 with TRBJ2-1; weak D call: TRBD2 (6 bases). Trimming took off 2 bases at V and 3 bases at J, with 12 bases between the two ends. This CDR3 comprises 15 residues. The V gene's germline CDR1 is SGDLS and CDR2 YYNGEE. The CDR3 DNA reads as TGTGCCAGCAGCGTGCGCGGGGAGATCTACAATGAGCAGTTCTTC. Translating gives CASSVRGEIYNEQFF.

The chain links TRBV7-2 to TRBJ1-2; TRBD1 matches at 10 bases. CDR3 length: 13 amino acids. The ends lost 3 bases at V and 5 bases at J; junction bases unmatched: 0. CDR1 and CDR2 from the germline V gene are SGHTA and FQGNSA. Written as DNA, the CDR3 is TGTGCCAGCAGCTTGGACAGGGGGTATGGCTACACCTTC. This encodes CASSLDRGYGYTF. Using reference TRBV7-2 and TRBJ1-2 for the parts outside the CDR3, the full variable domain is GAGVSQSPSNKVTEKGKDVELRCDPISGHTALYWYRQSLGQGLEFLIYFQGNSAPDKSGLPSDRFSAERTGGSVSTLTIQRTQQEDSAVYLCASSLDRGYGYTFGSGTRLTVV.

This chain joins TRBV28 and TRBJ2-7; the match to TRBD1 covers 9 bases. V lost 6 bases, J lost 3 bases, and 9 bases stayed unmatched. Germline V gives CDR1 MDHEN, CDR2 SYDVKM. This CDR3 region has 15 residues. DNA of the CDR3: TGTGCCAGCAGCCGACACCAGACAGGGGGCTACGAGCAGTACTTC. Its protein is CASSRHQTGGYEQYF.

V and J are TRBV5-1 and TRBJ1-6; no reliable D call. Germline V gene sequence: CDR1 SGHRS, CDR2 YFSETQ. The CDR3 is 13 residues long. V lost 0 bases and J lost 8, with 6 bases in between. This CDR3 is CASSLGEDSPLHF. CDR3 DNA: TGCGCCAGCAGCTTGGGGGAGGATTCACCCCTCCACTTT.

This chain links TRBV18 with TRBJ2-7; D gene uncertain. Germline V gives CDR1 KGHSH, CDR2 LQKENI. This CDR3 has 13 residues. V was pared by 3 bases and J by 2 bases, with 8 bases between. The CDR3 sequence: CASSPAETYEQYF. CDR3 DNA sequence: TGTGCCAGCTCACCGGCGGAAACCTACGAGCAGTACTTC.

With regard to this clone: Sequence at one end of the junction differs from germline and may be a read error. V gene TRBV7-7 combines with J gene TRBJ2-2, with a weak D call TRBD2 (5 bases). This CDR3 is built from 16 residues. Per the germline V gene, CDR1 is SSHAT and CDR2 is FNYEAQ (reference sequence). The CDR3 spells CASSPFAGLGTGELFF. DNA of the CDR3: TGTGCTAGCAGCCCATTTGCGGGTCTTGGTACCGGGGAGCTGTTTTTT.

CDR3 coding DNA: TGTGCCAGTAGTATGTCAGGGGTAGGCAATGAGCAGTTCTTC. Its translation is CASSMSGVGNEQFF. The chain links TRBV19 to TRBJ2-1, with D maybe TRBD1 (6 bases). Per the germline V gene, CDR1 is LNHDA and CDR2 is SQIVND (reference sequence). The CDR3 contains 14 residues. V gave up 3 bases and J gave up 6 bases, with 12 bases separating them.

The rearrangement links TRBV7-8 to TRBJ1-2, with a possible D match to TRBD1 (5 bases). The CDR3 extends over 14 amino acids. The germline V and J ends were trimmed by 2 bases and 4 bases, with 11 bases remaining between them. Germline assignment: CDR1 SGHVS and CDR2 FQNEAQ. The CDR3 spells CASSLSRDVYGYTF. The DNA of the CDR3 is TGTGCCAGCAGCTTATCCCGGGACGTCTATGGCTACACCTTC. The complete variable domain, with remaining parts taken from reference TRBV7-8 and TRBJ1-2, reads GAGVSQSPRYKVAKRGQDVALRCDPISGHVSLFWYQQALGQGPEFLTYFQNEAQLDKSGLPSDRFFAERPEGSVSTLKIQRTQQEDSAVYLCASSLSRDVYGYTFGSGTRLTVV.

In its sample, this clone was seen once. The same CDR3 can be traced to other DNA sequences in this sample. The J gene is TRBJ2-7, the V gene TRBV19; a possible D gene is TRBD2 (6 bases). V shed 3 bases and J shed 3 bases, with 12 bases lying between them. The CDR3 covers 14 residues. CDR1 and CDR2 (germline): LNHDA, SQIVND (reference sequence). The DNA for the CDR3 is TGTGCCAGTAGTATTAGGACGGGACTCTACGAGCAGTACTTC. Encoded protein: CASSIRTGLYEQYF.

This chain joins TRBV28 and TRBJ1-4; tentatively, D is TRBD1 (5 bases). The CDR3 contains 14 residues. Looked up from germline, CDR1 is MDHEN and CDR2 is SYDVKM. V lost 9 bases, J lost 8 bases, and 19 bases lay in between. CDR3 bases: TGTGCCAGTGGTAGAACGACAGAGTTCGAAAAACTGTTTTTT. Its translation: CASGRTTEFEKLFF.

The CDR3 sequence: CASSRGPYEQYF. DNA of the CDR3: TGTGCCAGCAGCCGAGGCCCTTACGAGCAGTACTTC. The rearrangement joins TRBV11-2 to TRBJ2-7, with D unresolved. V gave up 5 bases and J gave up 4 bases, with 9 bases separating them. Germline V gene lookup returns CDR1 SGHAT and CDR2 FQNNGV. This CDR3 contains 12 residues.

The chain joins TRBV5-1 to TRBJ1-6; D is unclear. CDR1 and CDR2 from the germline V gene are SGHRS and YFSETQ. Between the trimmed V and J ends, which lost 0 bases and 5 bases, there was a span of 6 bases. The CDR3 sequence is 14 residues long. CDR3 in amino acids: CASSLVGDNSPLHF. The CDR3 DNA is TGCGCCAGCAGCTTGGTCGGGGATAATTCACCCCTCCACTTT.

V gene TRBV6-4 combines with J gene TRBJ2-2; D might be TRBD1 (5 bases). Trimming removed 6 bases from V and 1 base from J, with 9 bases in between. The CDR3 extends over 14 amino acids. Germline lookup yields CDR1 MRHNA and CDR2 SNTAGT. CDR3 loop: CASRHRMNTGELFF. CDR3 nucleotide sequence: TGTGCCAGCAGACACAGGATGAACACCGGGGAGCTGTTTTTT.

The CDR3 bases are TGTGCCAGCAGCCAAGGACTAGCGGGGGGGAAAGAGACCCAGTACTTC. Translated: CASSQGLAGGKETQYF. The V call is TRBV14, the J call TRBJ2-5; 14 bases match TRBD2. Trimming cost V 1 base and J 3 bases; bases outside gene matches: 1. Germline V CDR1 and CDR2: SGHDN, FVKESK. The CDR3 extends over 16 amino acids.